Following are 19 T cell receptor beta chains from one sample sequenced in a study of molecular identifiers for immune sequencing clone quantification. TCRdb recomputed calls from the PCR reads with MiXCR, one row per CDR3 protein. The table records around 470,000 distinct CDR3 sequences, about 21% of them present only once. Sequencing input: naive CD8+ T cells from blood, with Jurkat cell RNA spiked in. Subset noted: FACS-sorted CD8+CD4-CCR7+CD45RA+ naive T cells. Every receptor here comes from a human donor in good health. Some libraries in this study had Jurkat cell RNA spiked in.

With respect to this clonotype: This clone may be a read error of a much larger clone one base away. J is TRBJ2-1 and V is TRBV2; the match to TRBD2 covers 9 bases. Germline values: CDR1 SNHLY, CDR2 FYNNEI. The V and J ends lost 1 base and 5 bases, in that order; junction bases with no gene match: 9. The CDR3 has 17 residues. CDR3 bases: TGTGCCAGCAGTGAAGGACTAGCGGAAGGTTTTGACAATGAGCAGTTCTTC. This codes for CASSEGLAEGFDNEQFF.

The sample holds a few counts of this clonotype. V usage is TRBV2 and J usage is TRBJ1-1, with 8 nucleotides matching TRBD1. In germline, CDR1 is SNHLY, CDR2 FYNNEI. There are 15 residues in the CDR3. Losses at the gene ends were 6 bases for V and 4 bases for J; bases not matched to a gene: 10. Here the CDR3 DNA reads TGTGCCAGCAGGTTCATGACAGGGGTGGCCACTGAAGCTTTCTTT. It codes for CASRFMTGVATEAFF.

The chain recombines TRBV12-3 or TRBV12-4 with TRBJ2-1, with D hard to call. This CDR3 is 12 amino acids long. V was trimmed by 3 bases and J by 9 bases, leaving 9 bases between them. CDR3 loop: CASSLGYSEQFF. CDR3 sequence (DNA): TGTGCCAGCAGTTTGGGGTATAGTGAGCAGTTCTTC.

This clonotype has more than one count but fewer than ten. This chain uses TRBV28 with TRBJ2-7, with 8 bases aligning to TRBD2. The germline V gene has CDR1 MDHEN and CDR2 SYDVKM. The CDR3 runs 15 residues. V dropped 3 bases and J dropped 3; count of bases not matched to a gene: 7. The CDR3 DNA is TGTGCCAGCAGTTTTCGGGGGACTAGGGACTACGAGCAGTACTTC. Its protein product is CASSFRGTRDYEQYF.

This clonotype was seen a few times. The chain couples TRBV12-3 or TRBV12-4 to TRBJ2-2; D is ambiguous. Trimming removed 3 bases at V and 4 bases at J, with 6 bases between. The CDR3 is made up of 13 amino acids. Written as DNA, the CDR3 is TGTGCCAGCAGTTTGGAGCTCACCGGGGAGCTGTTTTTT. Residues: CASSLELTGELFF.

This clonotype was counted ten times or more. The V call is TRBV24-1, the J call TRBJ2-3; 11 bases match TRBD2. V shed 9 bases, J shed 5 bases, and the junction held 9 bases outside the gene matches. The CDR3 has 15 residues. Germline CDR1 reads KGHDR; CDR2 reads SFDVKD. CDR3 sequence (DNA): TGTGCCACCGGTCCGACTAGCGGGACAATAGATACGCAGTATTTT. As protein: CATGPTSGTIDTQYF.

This clonotype has a count of ten or more. The CDR3: CASSHPPRRGTDTQYF. CDR3 nucleotides: TGTGCCAGCAGCCACCCTCCCCGGAGGGGCACAGATACGCAGTATTTT. V gene TRBV28 combines with J gene TRBJ2-3; possible D gene TRBD2, 6 bases. V was pared by 6 bases and J by 1 base, with 17 bases between. This CDR3 contains 16 residues. Germline assignment: CDR1 MDHEN and CDR2 SYDVKM.

This clonotype was found a few times. The chain carries TRBV30 and TRBJ2-7; D not resolved. The CDR3 has 11 residues. V lost 2 bases and J lost 2, with 4 bases in between. Germline CDR1 GTSNPN, CDR2 SVGIG (reference sequence). CDR3 sequence: CAWSMTYEQYF. The CDR3 nucleotides read TGTGCCTGGAGTATGACCTACGAGCAGTACTTC.

Points on this clonotype: This could be a read error, since a much larger clone is one nucleotide away. This chain uses TRBV27 with TRBJ2-1; D not resolved. V lost 10 bases and J 10 bases, leaving 20 bases between the germline ends. The CDR3 is 13 residues long. Germline V lookup: CDR1 MNHEY, CDR2 SMNVEV (reference sequence). CDR3 DNA sequence: TGTGCCACCCGTCCTGCGCAGTCCTACGAGCAGTTCTTC. The encoded protein is CATRPAQSYEQFF.

This clonotype was observed a few times. The chain joins TRBV12-3 or TRBV12-4 to TRBJ2-7, with D uncertain. This CDR3 has 14 residues. Trimming removed 7 bases at V and 2 bases at J, with 15 bases between. The CDR3, as DNA: TGTGCCAGCACCAACTGGGCGGCAGCCTACGAGCAGTACTTC. This sequence encodes CASTNWAAAYEQYF.

This chain connects TRBV20-1 to TRBJ2-7, with D possibly TRBD2 on 6 matching bases. The V end was cut by 3 bases, the J end by 3 bases, with 15 bases between. This CDR3 has 14 amino acids. Germline-derived CDR1 and CDR2 are DFQATT and SNEGSKA (reference sequence). The CDR3 sequence: CSASLAEGYYEQYF. The CDR3 nucleotides read TGCAGTGCTAGTTTGGCGGAGGGCTACTACGAGCAGTACTTC.

This clonotype was picked up many times. The V gene is TRBV6-6, the J gene TRBJ2-1, with 7 bases matching TRBD2. CDR1 MNHNY and CDR2 SVGAGI come from the germline V gene (reference sequence). V was pared by 8 bases and J by 6 bases, with 10 bases of the junction left unmatched. This CDR3 has 14 residues. CDR3 in DNA: TGTGCCAGCTCTGCGGGGGTTCGGGGCAATGAGCAGTTCTTC. Its translation is CASSAGVRGNEQFF.

Many counts were recorded for this clonotype. V and J are TRBV7-9 and TRBJ2-5, with 12 bases matching TRBD1. The ends lost 4 bases at V and 4 bases at J; junction bases unmatched: 7. The CDR3 spans 16 residues. CDR1 is SEHNR and CDR2 is FQNEAQ in the germline V gene (reference sequence). The CDR3 DNA sequence: TGTGCCAGCAGCTCCCGGGACAGGGGGCTCTTAGAGACCCAGTACTTC. Residues: CASSSRDRGLLETQYF.

The chain combines TRBV4-1 with TRBJ1-1; tentative D call: TRBD1 (6 bases). Per germline, CDR1 MGHRA and CDR2 YSYEKL. V was shortened by 4 bases and J by 2 bases, with 14 bases between the two germline ends. The CDR3 has 15 amino acids. CDR3 loop: CASSRLRGSNTEAFF. The CDR3 DNA is TGCGCCAGCAGCCGGTTGAGGGGGTCAAACACTGAAGCTTTCTTT.

Note on this clonotype: Since a much larger clone is just one base distant, this may be a read error. No conserved phenylalanine or tryptophan is present at the end of the CDR3, so a read error is the likely explanation. J is TRBJ2-3 and V is TRBV7-6, with TRBD2 identical over 9 bases. Unmatched junction bases numbered 7, after V lost 2 bases and J lost 1 base. The CDR3 has 17 amino acids. Germline loops: CDR1 SGHVS, CDR2 FNYEAQ. CDR3 loop: CASSLPRSGGGTDTQYS. The CDR3 coding sequence is TGTGCCAGCAGCTTACCGCGTAGCGGGGGAGGCACAGATACGCAGTATTCT.

In its sample, this clonotype was seen many times. The chain carries TRBV7-2 and TRBJ2-1, with a weak D call TRBD2 (5 bases). V was trimmed by 6 bases and J by 8 bases, leaving 14 bases between them. Germline assignment: CDR1 SGHTA and CDR2 FQGNSA. This CDR3 region has 13 residues. CDR3: CASSALGGDEQFF. CDR3 bases: TGTGCCAGCAGTGCCCTAGGAGGCGATGAGCAGTTCTTC.

This clonotype has a count of ten or more. The genes are TRBV27 and TRBJ2-5; no reliable D call. V lost 3 bases, J lost 4 bases, and 6 bases lay in between. Germline V lookup: CDR1 MNHEY, CDR2 SMNVEV (reference sequence). There are 12 residues in the CDR3. The CDR3, as DNA: TGTGCCAGCAGTTTCTACGGAGAGACCCAGTACTTC. The encoded protein is CASSFYGETQYF.

About this clonotype: A much larger clone lies a single base off, so this may be a read error. The chain couples TRBV2 to TRBJ1-2; D perhaps matches TRBD1 (6 bases). CDR3 length equals 15 residues. CDR1 and CDR2 from the germline V gene are SNHLY and FYNNEI. The CDR3 region has the DNA TGTGCCAGCAGGGACAGTCGGACAGATAACTATGGCAACACCTTC. It specifies CASRDSRTDNYGNTF. The variable domain in full, completed from reference TRBV2 and TRBJ1-2, reads EPEVTQTPSHQVTQMGQEVILRCVPISNHLYFYWYRQILGQKVEFLVSFYNNEISEKSEIFDDQFSVERPDGSNFTLKIRSTKLEDSAMYFCASRDSRTDNYGNTFGSGTRLTVV.

The gene calls are TRBV6-2 or TRBV6-3 and TRBJ2-5; D possibly matches TRBD1 or TRBD2 (5 bases each). CDR3 length equals 15 residues. Germline CDR1 and CDR2: MNHEY and SVGEGT. The V gene lost 5 bases and the J gene lost 2 bases, with 15 bases spanning the gap. The CDR3 coding sequence is TGTGCCAGCAGTCGCACCGGGACGCCTCAAGAGACCCAGTACTTC. It specifies CASSRTGTPQETQYF.